This entry concerns a single T cell receptor beta chain. As yet, its antigen is unknown. The data are from a study of T-cell reconstitution after alpha-beta-depleted transplantation in children. Study-level findings and limits: At one year after transplant, newly produced T cells mostly accounted for T-cell counts and diversity. Reportedly, alpha-beta T cells present about two months post-transplant originated from several hundred expanded clones of graft origin. Surviving recipient T cells and thymic progenitors underlay high day-60 TCRbeta diversity in some patients.

Preparation of the TCRbeta library involved a method that used unique molecular identifiers. TCRdb reprocessed the PCR reads via MiXCR and lists one record per CDR3 protein. Altogether some 550,000 distinct CDR3 sequences are present, approximately 22% being singletons, with the ten largest covering about 14%. The CDR3 sequence is 16 residues long. Germline lookup yields CDR1 SGHRS and CDR2 YFSETQ. Trimming removed 0 bases from V and 2 bases from J, with 12 bases in between. The receptor was derived from a boy less than two years old who had a stem cell transplant for acute myeloid leukemia, so the T cells may come from the graft donor. Here the sequenced sample was PBMCs, mostly from graft donor cells, taken 360 days after TCRalphabeta/CD19-depleted stem cell transplant. The chain carries TRBV5-1 and TRBJ1-3; D is unclear. CDR3 amino acids: CASSLAGVLTGNTIYF. The CDR3, as DNA: TGCGCCAGCAGCTTGGCCGGGGTACTCACTGGAAACACCATATATTTT.